These 18 T cell receptor beta chains came from one sample sequenced in a study of T cells after yellow fever vaccination. Each CDR3 protein is one row after TCRdb ran MiXCR on the 5' RACE reads. The sample shows 25,000 to 35,000 distinct CDR3 sequences, 6.3% of them seen only once. The sequencing here drew on PBMCs, either bulk or a sorted T-cell subset (CD4+, CD8+, memory, or dextramer-sorted; not recorded which), taken on the day of the yellow fever booster vaccination. These TCRs come from a man aged 25-45 years who received the YFV17D yellow fever vaccine.

This clonotype came up many times. The chain links TRBV7-2 to TRBJ1-1, with TRBD1 as a possible D gene (6 bases). The CDR3 extends over 16 amino acids. Germline V gene sequence: CDR1 SGHTA, CDR2 FQGNSA. Trimming cost V 4 bases and J 5 bases, with 20 bases left between them. The CDR3 reads CASSSGVYGGMTEAFF. The CDR3 DNA sequence: TGTGCCAGCAGCTCCGGGGTCTATGGGGGCATGACTGAAGCTTTCTTT.

About this clonotype: The germline gene is not matched at one end of the junction; a read error may be the cause. The rearrangement links TRBV20-1 to TRBJ2-2, with 7 bases matching TRBD2. There are 16 residues in the CDR3. The germline V gene encodes CDR1 DFQATT and CDR2 SNEGSKA (reference sequence). This CDR3 is CCASSLAEWDTGELFF. CDR3 nucleotide sequence: TGCTGTGCTAGCTCTCTAGCGGAGTGGGACACCGGGGAGCTGTTTTTT.

CDR3 nucleotides: TGTGCCAGCAGCTCCAGGGGGGGGACCGCAAACTACGAGCAGTACTTC. It codes for CASSSRGGTANYEQYF. The J gene is TRBJ2-7, the V gene TRBV5-4; D tentatively fits TRBD1 or TRBD2 (7 bases each). There are 16 residues in the CDR3. The ends were cut back, 3 bases at V and 3 bases at J, with 19 bases in the middle. Germline loops: CDR1 SGHNT, CDR2 YYREEE (reference sequence).

The chain has TRBV7-9 and TRBJ2-5, with 10 positions matching TRBD1. The CDR3 has 14 amino acids. Germline CDR1 SEHNR, CDR2 FQNEAQ (reference sequence). V was clipped by 10 bases and J by 7 bases; unmatched bases: 12. Here the CDR3 DNA reads TGTGCCACTATAACCGGGACAGGGGAAGGGACCCAGTACTTC. Amino acids: CATITGTGEGTQYF.

This clonotype has ten or more counts. This chain connects TRBV12-3 or TRBV12-4 to TRBJ2-5, with TRBD1 identical over 7 bases. The CDR3 runs 13 residues. V lost 5 bases to trimming and J lost 2 bases; unmatched junction nucleotides: 2. The CDR3 DNA is TGTGCCAGCAGTGTGGGACAGCAAGAGACCCAGTACTTC. Translating gives CASSVGQQETQYF.

Only a few counts were recorded for this clonotype. Here the CDR3 DNA reads TGTGCCAGCTCACCAAGCCAGATGGGATTGAACACTGAAGCTTTCTTT. Its protein product is CASSPSQMGLNTEAFF. The J gene is TRBJ1-1, the V gene TRBV18; no reliable D call. V was trimmed by 2 bases and J by 0 bases, leaving 13 bases between them. This CDR3 spans 16 amino acids. Germline assignment: CDR1 KGHSH and CDR2 LQKENI.

This clonotype has a handful of counts. V gene TRBV20-1 combines with J gene TRBJ2-1; a possible D gene is TRBD1 (6 bases). V shed 4 bases and J shed 0 bases, with 16 bases lying between them. The CDR3 extends over 16 amino acids. Germline V lookup: CDR1 DFQATT, CDR2 SNEGSKA (reference sequence). This chain's CDR3 is CSATNPRGSSYNEQFF. The CDR3 nucleotides are TGCAGTGCTACCAACCCCAGGGGCAGCTCCTACAATGAGCAGTTCTTC.

This clonotype was seen ten or more times. This sequence joins TRBV6-2 or TRBV6-3 and TRBJ1-1; D is ambiguous. V lost 7 bases and J 1 base, leaving 19 bases between the germline ends. The CDR3 spans 16 residues. Per germline, CDR1 MNHEY and CDR2 SVGEGT. The CDR3 loop is CASTPQRGRGNTEAFF. DNA of the CDR3: TGTGCCAGCACCCCCCAAAGAGGGCGCGGGAACACTGAAGCTTTCTTT.

This clonotype was counted a few times. The chain joins TRBV4-2 to TRBJ1-5; D might be TRBD1 (5 bases). The CDR3 runs to 16 residues. V was pared by 1 base and J by 0 bases, with 10 bases between. Per the germline V gene, CDR1 is LGHNA and CDR2 is YNFKEQ. CDR3: CASSQGQPYSNQPQHF. CDR3 nucleotide sequence: TGTGCCAGCAGCCAAGGACAGCCCTATAGCAATCAGCCCCAGCATTTT.

This clonotype was seen ten or more times. J is TRBJ2-7 and V is TRBV9; a possible D gene is TRBD1 (6 bases). Germline lookup yields CDR1 SGDLS and CDR2 YYNGEE. Trimming took 3 bases from V and 5 from J, leaving 12 bases between them. The CDR3 contains 13 residues. CDR3 region: CASSAPQGNEQYF. Written as DNA, the CDR3 is TGTGCCAGCAGCGCCCCACAGGGAAACGAGCAGTACTTC.

The chain couples TRBV11-2 to TRBJ2-1; D is perhaps TRBD2 (6 bases). Germline CDR1 is SGHAT and CDR2 is FQNNGV. Trimming cost V 5 bases and J 5 bases, with 16 bases left between them. The CDR3 totals 15 residues. This CDR3 is CASSKPGLLNNEQFF. CDR3 in DNA: TGTGCCAGCAGCAAACCGGGACTGCTAAACAATGAGCAGTTCTTC.

In its sample, this clonotype was seen many times. The chain links TRBV5-6 to TRBJ2-5; 10 nucleotides line up with TRBD1. From germline, CDR1 is SGHDT and CDR2 YYEEEE. The CDR3 runs to 15 residues. V was pared by 6 bases and J by 3 bases, with 8 bases of the junction left unmatched. The CDR3 nucleotides are TGTGCCAGCACCTTCCCGGGACAGGGGAAAGAGACCCAGTACTTC. This sequence encodes CASTFPGQGKETQYF. The full variable domain, in which reference TRBV5-6 and TRBJ2-5 provide the parts outside the CDR3, is DAGVTQSPTHLIKTRGQQVTLRCSPKSGHDTVSWYQQALGQGPQFIFQYYEEEERQRGNFPDRFSGHQFPNYSSELNVNALLLGDSALYLCASTFPGQGKETQYFGPGTRLLVL.

Regarding this clonotype: A read error is possible here, since a much larger clone lies one base away. The V and J genes are TRBV27 and TRBJ2-1, with 7 bases aligning to TRBD1. The CDR3 runs 14 residues. Looked up from germline, CDR1 is MNHEY and CDR2 is SMNVEV (reference sequence). V was pared by 2 bases and J by 12 bases, with 10 bases of the junction left unmatched. CDR3: CASSLVQGIRGQFF. CDR3 nucleotides: TGTGCCAGCAGTTTAGTACAGGGGATTAGGGGGCAGTTCTTC.

This clonotype was seen at least ten times. This chain connects TRBV20-1 to TRBJ2-7, with no clear D. Trimming removed 3 bases at V and 3 bases at J, with 9 bases between. Germline loops: CDR1 DFQATT, CDR2 SNEGSKA (reference sequence). This CDR3 has 12 amino acids. CDR3 bases: TGCAGTGCTAGCCCAACACGCTACGAGCAGTACTTC. Its protein product is CSASPTRYEQYF.

The rearrangement uses TRBV24-1 and TRBJ2-1, with TRBD1 matching over 8 bases. CDR3 length: 14 residues. The V gene's germline CDR1 is KGHDR and CDR2 SFDVKD. V lost 5 bases, J lost 10 bases, and 9 bases stayed unmatched. The CDR3 region is CATSGITGTGEQFF. The CDR3 coding sequence is TGTGCCACCAGTGGGATAACCGGGACAGGCGAGCAGTTCTTC.

There are many counts of this clonotype. The chain has TRBV5-8 and TRBJ2-7, with TRBD1 matching 8 bases. CDR1 and CDR2 (germline): SGHTS, YDEGEE. There are 16 residues in the CDR3. Losses at the gene ends were 2 bases for V and 6 bases for J; bases not matched to a gene: 13. The CDR3 DNA sequence: TGTGCCAGCAGCTTTTCGGTCGGACAGGGAGGTTCCGAGCAGTACTTC. Translating gives CASSFSVGQGGSEQYF.

This clonotype was counted ten times or more. For the CDR3, the DNA is TGCAGTGCTAGCCAAACCGGGGGTGGAAGTTCACCCCTCCACTTT. It yields the protein CSASQTGGGSSPLHF. V gene TRBV20-1 combines with J gene TRBJ1-6; possibly TRBD1 for D (5 bases). In germline, CDR1 is DFQATT, CDR2 SNEGSKA (reference sequence). Trimming cost V 3 bases and J 9 bases, with 18 bases left between them. CDR3 length: 15 residues.

This clonotype was observed a few times. V and J are TRBV5-4 and TRBJ1-2; TRBD1 agrees at 7 bases. There are 13 residues in the CDR3. The V gene's germline CDR1 is SGHNT and CDR2 YYREEE (reference sequence). J lost 5 bases, V lost 3 bases, and 4 bases had no gene match. The CDR3 region is CASSSRQGYGYTF. The CDR3, as DNA: TGTGCCAGCAGCTCAAGACAGGGATATGGCTACACCTTC.